This T cell receptor beta chain is drawn from a study of T cell responses to AZD1222 COVID-19 vaccine. This clone was counted a single time. Its antigen is not known. The germline V and J ends were trimmed by 9 bases and 1 base, with 9 bases remaining between them. This CDR3 comprises 13 residues. Germline V gene sequence: CDR1 LNHDA, CDR2 SQIVND (reference sequence). Points from the study as a whole: Baseline serology detected seropositivity in only six or seven AZD1222 recipients. The breadth and depth of Spike-specific TCRs increased once two AZD1222 doses had been given. Mapped onto spike, vaccine-associated CD4 TCRs spanned it and were dominant at 160-218 and 743-854.

Method: immunoSEQ multiplex PCR; TCRdb's copy keeps in-frame clones and lacks some. The data hold fewer than 150,000 clones, with about 90% observed a single time. The specimen was peripheral blood, collected on day 0 of AZD1222 vaccination. The chain links TRBV19 to TRBJ1-4; D remains unclear. This receptor was identified in an adult in good health. CDR3 coding DNA: TGTGCCAGCTCGCCTGAAACTAATGAAAAACTGTTTTTT. Translation: CASSPETNEKLFF.